What follows are 8 T cell receptor beta chains derived from one specimen sequenced in a study of early T cells in non-severe SARS-CoV-2 infection. TCRdb ran MiXCR on the 5' RACE reads and lists one entry per CDR3 protein. The table records over 30,000 distinct CDR3 sequences, about 4.3% of them present only once. Sequences were obtained from whole blood. These receptors were collected from an adult who was a healthcare worker with PCR-confirmed SARS-CoV-2 infection or an uninfected control (not recorded which).

This clonotype occurred a few times. This chain links TRBV6-5 with TRBJ2-3, with TRBD2 matching over 7 bases. Germline trimming cut 0 bases from V and 4 bases from J; bases unmatched to any gene: 13. The CDR3 covers 18 residues. In germline, CDR1 is MNHEY, CDR2 SVGAGI. DNA of the CDR3: TGTGCCAGCAGTTACTCGAAGATTGGCGGGGGAAGGGCAGATACGCAGTATTTT. It codes for CASSYSKIGGGRADTQYF.

The table lists this clonotype with many counts. The chain joins TRBV6-1 to TRBJ2-7; no clear D. Trimming left V 8 bases short and J 0 bases short, with 14 bases between. The CDR3 extends over 14 amino acids. The germline V gene encodes CDR1 MNHNS and CDR2 SASEGT. The CDR3 protein is CASEPQTDSYEQYF. DNA for the CDR3: TGTGCCAGCGAACCTCAGACGGACTCCTACGAGCAGTACTTC.

This clonotype appeared many times. The V call is TRBV5-1, the J call TRBJ1-1; no definite D call. There are 14 residues in the CDR3. V was shortened by 2 bases and J by 2 bases, with 10 bases between the two germline ends. In germline, CDR1 is SGHRS, CDR2 YFSETQ. The CDR3 loop reads CASSFGVFNTEAFF. The CDR3 coding sequence is TGCGCCAGCAGCTTCGGGGTTTTCAACACTGAAGCTTTCTTT. Looking up the rest from reference TRBV5-1 and TRBJ1-1 gives the full variable domain: KAGVTQTPRYLIKTRGQQVTLSCSPISGHRSVSWYQQTPGQGLQFLFEYFSETQRNKGNFPGRFSGRQFSNSRSEMNVSTLELGDSALYLCASSFGVFNTEAFFGQGTRLTVV.

There are many counts of this clonotype. The chain employs TRBV28 and TRBJ2-5, with D perhaps TRBD1 (5 bases). This CDR3 contains 15 residues. With 2 bases removed from V and 3 bases from J, the gap between germline ends came to 13 bases. The germline gives CDR1 MDHEN, CDR2 SYDVKM. The CDR3 reads CASSLPQGIEETQYF. The CDR3 region has the DNA TGTGCCAGCAGTTTACCCCAGGGAATCGAAGAGACCCAGTACTTC.

This clonotype was seen repeatedly, ten times or more. The chain employs TRBV12-3 or TRBV12-4 and TRBJ1-3; D is possibly TRBD1 (5 bases). V lost 6 bases to trimming and J lost 0 bases, with 15 bases between them. The length of the CDR3 is 16 residues. The CDR3 DNA follows: TGTGCCAGCAGCCGGGAAGGGGCCCGCTCTGGAAACACCATATATTTT. Protein sequence: CASSREGARSGNTIYF.

This clonotype showed up many times. The chain uses TRBV27 and TRBJ2-7; D assignment may be TRBD1 or TRBD2 (5 bases each). The CDR3 has 14 amino acids. In germline, CDR1 is MNHEY, CDR2 SMNVEV (reference sequence). V lost 1 base and J lost 0, with 7 bases in between. CDR3 region: CASSLWGSSYEQYF. DNA for the CDR3: TGTGCCAGCAGTTTATGGGGGAGCTCCTACGAGCAGTACTTC.

This clonotype showed up many times. J is TRBJ1-1 and V is TRBV29-1, with D possibly being TRBD1 (6 bases). The germline V and J ends were trimmed by 0 bases and 2 bases, with 13 bases remaining between them. CDR1 and CDR2 (germline): SQVTM, ANQGSEA. CDR3 size: 15 residues. In DNA, the CDR3 is TGCAGCGTTGAAGATCTAGGCAGGGGAAACACTGAAGCTTTCTTT. Its translation is CSVEDLGRGNTEAFF.

This clonotype has at least ten counts. The chain carries TRBV10-2 and TRBJ2-3; a possible D gene is TRBD1 (5 bases). Trimming removed 3 bases at V and 1 base at J, with 5 bases between. Germline V lookup: CDR1 WSHSY, CDR2 SAAADI. This CDR3 contains 13 residues. DNA of the CDR3: TGCGCCAGCAGTGAACAGGGCACAGATACGCAGTATTTT. Encoded protein: CASSEQGTDTQYF.